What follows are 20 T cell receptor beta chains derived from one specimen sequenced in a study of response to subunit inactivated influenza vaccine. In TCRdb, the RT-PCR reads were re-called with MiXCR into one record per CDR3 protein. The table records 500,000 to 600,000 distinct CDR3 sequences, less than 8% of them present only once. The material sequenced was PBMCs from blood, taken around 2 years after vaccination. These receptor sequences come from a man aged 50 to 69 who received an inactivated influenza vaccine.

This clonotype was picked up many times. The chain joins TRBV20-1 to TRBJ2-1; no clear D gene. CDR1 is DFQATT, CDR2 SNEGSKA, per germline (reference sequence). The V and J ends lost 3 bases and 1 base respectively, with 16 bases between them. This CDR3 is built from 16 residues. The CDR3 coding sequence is TGCAGTGCTAGTAGGGCGCTGGGCATATCCTACAATGAGCAGTTCTTC. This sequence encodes CSASRALGISYNEQFF.

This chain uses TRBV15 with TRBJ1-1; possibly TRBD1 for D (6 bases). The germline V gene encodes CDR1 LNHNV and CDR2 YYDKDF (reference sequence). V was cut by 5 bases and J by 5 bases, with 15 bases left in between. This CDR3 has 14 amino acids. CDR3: CATSPLGGGTEAFF. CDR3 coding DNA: TGTGCCACCAGCCCCCTTGGAGGGGGAACTGAAGCTTTCTTT.

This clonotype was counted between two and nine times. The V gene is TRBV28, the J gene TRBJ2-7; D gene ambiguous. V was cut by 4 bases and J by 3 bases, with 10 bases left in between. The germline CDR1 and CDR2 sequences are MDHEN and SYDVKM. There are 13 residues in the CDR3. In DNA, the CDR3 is TGTGCCAGCAGTTCCCCTCAATACTACGAGCAGTACTTC. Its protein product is CASSSPQYYEQYF.

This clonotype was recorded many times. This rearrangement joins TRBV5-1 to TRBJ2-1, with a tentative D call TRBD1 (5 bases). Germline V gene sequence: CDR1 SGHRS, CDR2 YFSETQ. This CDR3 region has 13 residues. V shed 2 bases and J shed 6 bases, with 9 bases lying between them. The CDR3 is CASSFGRANEQFF. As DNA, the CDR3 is TGCGCCAGCAGCTTCGGCAGGGCCAATGAGCAGTTCTTC.

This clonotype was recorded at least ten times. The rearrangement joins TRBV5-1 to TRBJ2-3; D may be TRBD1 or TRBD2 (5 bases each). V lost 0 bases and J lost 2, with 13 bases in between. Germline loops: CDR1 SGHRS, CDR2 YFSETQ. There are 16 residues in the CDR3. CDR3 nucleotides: TGCGCCAGCAGCTTGGTAGGGGCCGGGATCACAGATACGCAGTATTTT. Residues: CASSLVGAGITDTQYF.

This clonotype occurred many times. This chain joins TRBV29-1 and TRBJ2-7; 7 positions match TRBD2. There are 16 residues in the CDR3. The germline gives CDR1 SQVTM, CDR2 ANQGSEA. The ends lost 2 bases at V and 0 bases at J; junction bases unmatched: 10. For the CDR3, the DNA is TGCAGCGTTGAAATCGCGGGGGAGAGCTACTCCTACGAGCAGTACTTC. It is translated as CSVEIAGESYSYEQYF.

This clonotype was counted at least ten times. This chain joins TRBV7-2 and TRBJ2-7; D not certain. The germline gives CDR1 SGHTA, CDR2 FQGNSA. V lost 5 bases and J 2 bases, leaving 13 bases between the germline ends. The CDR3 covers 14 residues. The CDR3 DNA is TGTGCCAGCAGCCCGACGACTCTCCCCTACGAGCAGTACTTC. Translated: CASSPTTLPYEQYF. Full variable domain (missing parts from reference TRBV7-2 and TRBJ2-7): GAGVSQSPSNKVTEKGKDVELRCDPISGHTALYWYRQSLGQGLEFLIYFQGNSAPDKSGLPSDRFSAERTGGSVSTLTIQRTQQEDSAVYLCASSPTTLPYEQYFGPGTRLTVT.

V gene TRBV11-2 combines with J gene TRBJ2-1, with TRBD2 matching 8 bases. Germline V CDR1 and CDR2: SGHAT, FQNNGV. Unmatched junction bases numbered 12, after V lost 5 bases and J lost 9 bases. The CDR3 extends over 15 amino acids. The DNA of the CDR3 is TGTGCCAGCAGCCTCTCGCCGGGACTAGACGGTGAGCAGTTCTTC. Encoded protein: CASSLSPGLDGEQFF.

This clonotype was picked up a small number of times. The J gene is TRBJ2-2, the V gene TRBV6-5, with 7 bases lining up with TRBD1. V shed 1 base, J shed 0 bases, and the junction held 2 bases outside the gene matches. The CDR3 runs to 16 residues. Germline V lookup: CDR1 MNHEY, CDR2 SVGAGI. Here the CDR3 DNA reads TGTGCCAGCAGTTACTTTGGGACAGCGAACACCGGGGAGCTGTTTTTT. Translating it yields CASSYFGTANTGELFF.

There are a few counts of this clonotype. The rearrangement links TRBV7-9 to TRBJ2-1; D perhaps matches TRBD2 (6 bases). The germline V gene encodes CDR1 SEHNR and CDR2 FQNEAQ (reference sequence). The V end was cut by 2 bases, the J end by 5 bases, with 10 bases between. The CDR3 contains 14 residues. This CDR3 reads CASSLLLADNEQFF. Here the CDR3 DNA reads TGTGCCAGCAGCTTATTACTAGCCGACAATGAGCAGTTCTTC.

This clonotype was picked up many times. The CDR3 DNA follows: TGTGCCACGAGGCAGGGATATGGTGATGAGCAGTTCTTC. Protein product: CATRQGYGDEQFF. V usage is TRBV3-1 and J usage is TRBJ2-1; D is possibly TRBD1 (5 bases). V shed 10 bases and J shed 8 bases, with 18 bases lying between them. From germline, CDR1 is LGHDT and CDR2 YNNKEL (reference sequence). The CDR3 extends over 13 amino acids.

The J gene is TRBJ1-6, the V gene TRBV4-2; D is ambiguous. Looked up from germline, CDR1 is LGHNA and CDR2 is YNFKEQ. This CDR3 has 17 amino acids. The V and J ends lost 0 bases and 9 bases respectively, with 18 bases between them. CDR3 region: CASSQERAIVYGSPLHF. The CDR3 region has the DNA TGTGCCAGCAGCCAAGAGAGGGCAATAGTTTATGGTTCACCCCTCCACTTT.

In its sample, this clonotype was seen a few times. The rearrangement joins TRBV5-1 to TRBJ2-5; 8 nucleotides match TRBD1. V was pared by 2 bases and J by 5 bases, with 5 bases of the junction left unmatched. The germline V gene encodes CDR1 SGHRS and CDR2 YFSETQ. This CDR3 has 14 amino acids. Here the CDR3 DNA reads TGCGCCAGCAGCTTCAACAGGGGGGTGGAGACCCAGTACTTC. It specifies CASSFNRGVETQYF.

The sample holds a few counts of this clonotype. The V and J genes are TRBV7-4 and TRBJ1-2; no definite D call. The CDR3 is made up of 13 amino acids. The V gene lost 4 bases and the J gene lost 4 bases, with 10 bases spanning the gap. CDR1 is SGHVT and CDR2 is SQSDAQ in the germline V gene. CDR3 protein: CASSYGEVYGYTF. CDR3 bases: TGTGCCAGCAGCTACGGGGAAGTCTATGGCTACACCTTC. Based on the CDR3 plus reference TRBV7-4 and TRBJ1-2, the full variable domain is GAGVSQSPRYKVAKRGRDVALRCDSISGHVTLYWYRQTLGQGSEVLTYSQSDAQRDKSGRPSGRFSAERPERSVSTLKIQRTEQGDSAVYLCASSYGEVYGYTFGSGTRLTVV.

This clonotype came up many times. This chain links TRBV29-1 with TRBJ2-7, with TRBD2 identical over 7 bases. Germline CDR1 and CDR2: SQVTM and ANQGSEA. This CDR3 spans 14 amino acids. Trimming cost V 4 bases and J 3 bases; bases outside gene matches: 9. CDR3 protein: CSVAWGGGGYEQYF. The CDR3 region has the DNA TGCAGCGTTGCCTGGGGGGGAGGAGGCTACGAGCAGTACTTC.

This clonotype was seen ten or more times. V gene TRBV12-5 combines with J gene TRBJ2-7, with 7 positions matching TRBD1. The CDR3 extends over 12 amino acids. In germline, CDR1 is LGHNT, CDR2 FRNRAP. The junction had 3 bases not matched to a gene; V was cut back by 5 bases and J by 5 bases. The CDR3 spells CASGTDRDEQYF. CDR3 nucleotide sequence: TGTGCTAGTGGTACCGACAGGGACGAGCAGTACTTC. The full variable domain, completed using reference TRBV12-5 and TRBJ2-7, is DARVTQTPRHKVTEMGQEVTMRCQPILGHNTVFWYRQTMMQGLELLAYFRNRAPLDDSGMPKDRFSAEMPDATLATLKIQPSEPRDSAVYFCASGTDRDEQYFGPGTRLTVT.

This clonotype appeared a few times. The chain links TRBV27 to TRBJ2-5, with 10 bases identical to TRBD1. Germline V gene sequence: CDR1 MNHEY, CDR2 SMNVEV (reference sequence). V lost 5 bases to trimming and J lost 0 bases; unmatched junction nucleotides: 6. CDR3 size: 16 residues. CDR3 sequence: CASSLGQGRHQETQYF. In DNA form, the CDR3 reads TGTGCCAGCAGTCTGGGACAGGGGAGGCACCAAGAGACCCAGTACTTC.

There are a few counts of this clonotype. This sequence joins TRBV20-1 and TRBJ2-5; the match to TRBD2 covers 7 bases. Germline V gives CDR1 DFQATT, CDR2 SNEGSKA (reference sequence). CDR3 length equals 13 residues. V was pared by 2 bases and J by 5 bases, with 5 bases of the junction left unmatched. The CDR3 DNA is TGCAGTGCTAGACCACTAGCGAAGGAGACCCAGTACTTC. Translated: CSARPLAKETQYF.

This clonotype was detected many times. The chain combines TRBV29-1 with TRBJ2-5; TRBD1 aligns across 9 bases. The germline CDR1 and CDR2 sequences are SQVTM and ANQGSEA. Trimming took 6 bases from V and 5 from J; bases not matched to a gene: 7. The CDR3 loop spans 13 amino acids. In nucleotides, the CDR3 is TGCAGCGTACAGGGGGCGCAAGGGGAGACCCAGTACTTC. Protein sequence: CSVQGAQGETQYF.

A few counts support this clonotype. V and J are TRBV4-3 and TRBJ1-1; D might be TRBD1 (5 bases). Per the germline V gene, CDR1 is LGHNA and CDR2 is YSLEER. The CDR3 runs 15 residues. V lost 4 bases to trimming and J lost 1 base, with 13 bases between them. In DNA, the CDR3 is TGCGCCAGCAGCCCCCTCGGACAACCGAACACTGAAGCTTTCTTT. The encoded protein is CASSPLGQPNTEAFF.